The rows below give T cell receptor beta chains drawn from one sample of a study of cytomegalovirus exposure and HLA in healthy donors. TCRdb's copy holds only in-frame clones and misses some; the assay was immunoSEQ multiplex PCR. The table lists around 120,000 clones, 80% to 85% of them singletons. Sequencing was done on a sample of PBMCs. These receptors were obtained from a woman aged 25 to 39 in good health and CMV-seronegative. Each CDR3 is given with its conserved first and last residue. The D gene is left open where the match is weak. Only some rows state a clone size, as once, few, many or a class for expanded clones.

.	TRBJ2-7	TRBD2	TRBV28	TGTGCCAGCAGACCGACTAGCGGGAGAGGTTACGAGCAGTACTTC	CASRPTSGRGYEQYF
.	TRBJ2-5	TRBD1	TRBV2	TGTGCCAGCGAATTGTATGTCCGGGACAGCCAAGAGACCCAGTACTTC	CASELYVRDSQETQYF
.	TRBJ1-5	.	TRBV2	TGTGCCAGCAGTGAACAGACAGACAATCAGCCCCAGCATTTT	CASSEQTDNQPQHF
once	TRBJ2-5	.	TRBV19	TGTGCCAGTAGTATCCAGGGGCAAGAGACCCAGTACTTC	CASSIQGQETQYF
.	TRBJ2-1	.	TRBV6-1	TGTGCCAGCAGTCTGGACTTCAGCTCCTACAATGAGCAGTTCTTC	CASSLDFSSYNEQFF
.	TRBJ2-7	.	TRBV28	TGTGCCAGCAGTTTATCCGGTTACTACGAGCAGTACTTC	CASSLSGYYEQYF
few	TRBJ2-5	.	TRBV19	TGTGCCAGTAGTATAGCGGGAGAGACCCAGTACTTC	CASSIAGETQYF
once	TRBJ2-2	TRBD2	TRBV9	TGTGCCAGCAGCCCTCGGACTAGCGACTACACCGGGGAGCTGTTTTTT	CASSPRTSDYTGELFF
.	TRBJ1-1	.	TRBV19	TGTGCCAGCCGAGACAGGCCCACTGAAGCTTTCTTT	CASRDRPTEAFF
.	TRBJ2-7	TRBD1	TRBV15	TGTGCCACCAGCAGAAATCCGGGACAGGTCTCCTACGAGCAGTACTTC	CATSRNPGQVSYEQYF
once	TRBJ2-7	TRBD2	TRBV4-3	TGCGCCAGCAGCCAAGATACGGGACTAGCGGCTTACGAGCAGTACTTC	CASSQDTGLAAYEQYF
.	TRBJ2-7	.	TRBV10-1	TGCGCCAGCAGTGATACCGACACCTTCTACGAGCAGTACTTC	CASSDTDTFYEQYF
.	TRBJ2-4	TRBD2	TRBV5-1	TGCGCCAGCACCTTCGGGACTAGCGGGGGTGACATTCAGTACTTC	CASTFGTSGGDIQYF
.	TRBJ2-3	TRBD2	TRBV14	TGTGCCAGCAGCCGTGGGGGACTAGCGGACACAGATACGCAGTATTTT	CASSRGGLADTDTQYF
once	TRBJ1-4	TRBD1	TRBV6-6	TGTGCCAGCAGTTCCAGGGGGCGGGAGACAGAAAAACTGTTTTTT	CASSSRGRETEKLFF
.	TRBJ2-1	TRBD2	TRBV10-3	TGTGCCATCGGTGGACTAGCGGAAAGCTCCTACAATGAGCAGTTCTTC	CAIGGLAESSYNEQFF
.	TRBJ2-3	TRBD1	TRBV28	TGTGCCAGCAGTGAAGACAGGGACACAGATACGCAGTATTTT	CASSEDRDTDTQYF
.	TRBJ2-7	.	TRBV7-9	TGTGCCAGCAGCCCCCAGGGAGGCTCCTACGAGCAGTACTTC	CASSPQGGSYEQYF
.	TRBJ1-1	.	TRBV23-1	TGCGCCAGCAGTGGGGGGTACGGCTCCACTGAAGCTTTCTTT	CASSGGYGSTEAFF
once	TRBJ1-3	.	TRBV7-6	TGTGCCAGCAGCTTAGCCTACGGAAACACCATATATTTT	CASSLAYGNTIYF
.	TRBJ2-5	.	TRBV28	TGTGCCAGCAGTTTACCCCGGGAACAAGAGACCCAGTACTTC	CASSLPREQETQYF
.	TRBJ2-1	TRBD1	TRBV6-5	TGTGCCAGCAGTTACTCGATAGGGGGCGCCTACAATGAGCAGTTCTTC	CASSYSIGGAYNEQFF
.	TRBJ2-7	.	TRBV28	TGTGCCAGCAGTGGGGTAGGGGCCTACGAGCAGTACTTC	CASSGVGAYEQYF
.	TRBJ2-1	TRBD2	TRBV5-8	TGTGCCAGCAGCTCGCGACTAGCCTTCCACAATGAGCAGTTCTTC	CASSSRLAFHNEQFF
.	TRBJ2-3	TRBD2	TRBV27	TGTGCCAGCAGGGGGAGGACTAGCGGTCATACGCAGTATTTT	CASRGRTSGHTQYF
.	TRBJ1-1	.	TRBV6-6	TGTGCCAGCAGTCCCCGCGGGGACACTGAAGCTTTCTTT	CASSPRGDTEAFF
.	TRBJ1-4	.	TRBV28	TGTGCCAGCAGTTTGACGACAATTAATGAAAAACTGTTTTTT	CASSLTTINEKLFF
.	TRBJ2-5	TRBD2	TRBV7-9	TGTGCCAGCAGCTTAGGGACTAGCGGGCCAACCCAAGAGACCCAGTACTTC	CASSLGTSGPTQETQYF
.	TRBJ2-1	TRBD2	TRBV28	TGTGCCACCAACCTTAGCGGGAGTGGCAATGAGCAGTTCTTC	CATNLSGSGNEQFF
.	TRBJ2-5	.	TRBV7-9	TGTGCCAGCAGCTTAGGAGACATGGGTAAAGAGACCCAGTACTTC	CASSLGDMGKETQYF
.	TRBJ1-3	.	TRBV6-5	TGTGCCAGCAGTTATGCCCGGACAGCAGGAAACACCATATATTTT	CASSYARTAGNTIYF